This T cell receptor beta chain was recorded in a study of blood T cell repertoires in COVID-19. As for the study in general: Whether acute or convalescent, the COVID-19 samples came from the United States, Italy and Spain. Nucleic acid was either cDNA or gDNA, and it came from T cells, B-cell-depleted T cells, or PBMCs.

Per the original methods: Estimates of nucleated cell counts were drawn from the amplification of reference gene primers. Data came from immunoSEQ multiplex PCR; TCRdb stores just in-frame clones and leaves some out. D and trimming come from the DNA, and the V and J calls and clone size come from that table. Of around 130,000 clones listed, 90% are singletons. The V gene lost 2 bases and the J gene lost 0 bases, with 35 bases spanning the gap. The CDR3 is 24 amino acids. Germline V gene lookup returns CDR1 WNHNN and CDR2 SYGVQD (reference sequence). Sample: peripheral blood. This clonotype was sampled from a man in his fifties with active COVID-19. The chain joins TRBV10-1 to TRBJ1-5, with a possible D match to TRBD1 (6 bases). The CDR3 here is CASSEEEVGGLSVVCGNSNQPQHF. DNA of the CDR3: TGCGCCAGCAGTGAGGAAGAGGTTGGGGGCCTTAGTGTCGTTTGTGGGAATAGCAATCAGCCCCAGCATTTT.